This TCR beta chain stems from a study of OX40 agonist ivuxolimab in advanced cancers. About this clone: The antigen is undetermined.

The CDR3 consists of 15 residues. Germline V gene lookup returns CDR1 SGHDT and CDR2 YYEEEE. V was clipped by 2 bases and J by 5 bases; unmatched bases: 4. Findings and limits, study-wide: Relatively little clonal expansion, among the lowest observed, appeared in partial responders at 0.1-3.0 mg/kg.

The data were produced by immunoSEQ multiplex PCR, yet TCRdb's version contains in-frame clones alone and is incomplete. The sample records roughly 57,000 clones, about 85% being singletons. The gene calls are TRBV5-6 and TRBJ2-1, with 10 bases that match TRBD2. This sequence was found in an adult with an advanced solid tumor such as melanoma, head and neck, liver or kidney cancer. The sequencing here drew on CD4+ or CD8+ T cells sorted from blood, taken in a trial of the OX40 agonist ivuxolimab. Here the CDR3 reads CASSFPSGGNNEQFF. CDR3 nucleotide sequence: TGTGCCAGCAGCTTTCCTAGCGGGGGTAACAATGAGCAGTTCTTC.